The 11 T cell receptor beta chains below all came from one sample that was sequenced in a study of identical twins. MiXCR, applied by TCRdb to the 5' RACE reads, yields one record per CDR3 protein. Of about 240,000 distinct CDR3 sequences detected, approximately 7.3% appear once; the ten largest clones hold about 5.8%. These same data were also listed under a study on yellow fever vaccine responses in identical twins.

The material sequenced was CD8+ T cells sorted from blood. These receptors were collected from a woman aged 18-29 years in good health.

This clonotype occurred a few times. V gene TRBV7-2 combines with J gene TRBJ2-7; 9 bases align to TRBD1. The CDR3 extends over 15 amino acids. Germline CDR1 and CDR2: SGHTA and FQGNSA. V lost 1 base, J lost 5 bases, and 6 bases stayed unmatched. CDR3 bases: TGTGCCAGCAGCTTAGGAGGGACAGGGTGGAACGAGCAGTACGTC. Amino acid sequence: CASSLGGTGWNEQYV.

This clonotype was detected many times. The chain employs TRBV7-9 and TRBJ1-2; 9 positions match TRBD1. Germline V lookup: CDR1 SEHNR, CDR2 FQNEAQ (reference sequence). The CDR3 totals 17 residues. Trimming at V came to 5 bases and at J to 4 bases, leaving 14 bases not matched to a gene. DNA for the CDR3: TGTGCCAGCAGCCCGCGGGACAGGGTCGAGGCGGGCTATGGCTACACCTTC. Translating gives CASSPRDRVEAGYGYTF.

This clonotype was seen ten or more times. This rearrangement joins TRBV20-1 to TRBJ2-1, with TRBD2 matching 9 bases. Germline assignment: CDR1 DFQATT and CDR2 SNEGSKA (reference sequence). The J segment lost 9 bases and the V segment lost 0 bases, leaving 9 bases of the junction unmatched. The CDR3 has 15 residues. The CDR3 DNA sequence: TGCAGTGCTAGAGATATTGCTAGCGGGGCCGTTGAGCAGTTCTTC. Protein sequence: CSARDIASGAVEQFF.

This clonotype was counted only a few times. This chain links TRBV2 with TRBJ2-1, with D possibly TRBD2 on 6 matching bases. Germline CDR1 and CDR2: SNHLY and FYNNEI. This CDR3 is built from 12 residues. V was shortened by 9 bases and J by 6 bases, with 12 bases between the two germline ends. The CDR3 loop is CARGTYANEQFF. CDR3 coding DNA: TGTGCCAGGGGGACTTATGCCAATGAGCAGTTCTTC.

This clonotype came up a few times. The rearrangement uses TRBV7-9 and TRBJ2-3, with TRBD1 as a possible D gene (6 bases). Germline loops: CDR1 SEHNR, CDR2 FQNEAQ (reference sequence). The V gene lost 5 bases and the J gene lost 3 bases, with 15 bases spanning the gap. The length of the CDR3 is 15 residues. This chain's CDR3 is CASSRQVLATDTQYF. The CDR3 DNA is TGTGCCAGCAGCCGACAGGTGTTAGCGACAGATACGCAGTATTTT.

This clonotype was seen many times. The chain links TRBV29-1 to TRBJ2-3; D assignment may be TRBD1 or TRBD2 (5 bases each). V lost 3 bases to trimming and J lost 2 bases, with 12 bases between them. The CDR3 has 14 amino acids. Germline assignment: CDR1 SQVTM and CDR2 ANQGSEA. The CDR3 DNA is TGCAGCGTTGACCAGGGAGACCTCACAGATACGCAGTATTTT. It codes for CSVDQGDLTDTQYF.

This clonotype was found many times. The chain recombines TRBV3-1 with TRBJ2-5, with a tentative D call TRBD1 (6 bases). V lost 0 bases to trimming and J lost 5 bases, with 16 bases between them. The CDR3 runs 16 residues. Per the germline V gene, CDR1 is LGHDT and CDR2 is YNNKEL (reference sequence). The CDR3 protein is CASSQDLPWGRETQYF. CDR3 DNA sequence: TGTGCCAGCAGCCAAGATCTCCCCTGGGGGCGGGAGACCCAGTACTTC.

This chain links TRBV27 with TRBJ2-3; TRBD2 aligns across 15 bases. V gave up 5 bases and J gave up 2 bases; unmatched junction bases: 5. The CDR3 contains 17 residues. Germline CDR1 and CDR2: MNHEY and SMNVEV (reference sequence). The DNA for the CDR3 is TGTGCCAGCAGTCCCTGGACTAGCGGGGGGGACACAGATACGCAGTATTTT. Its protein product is CASSPWTSGGDTDTQYF.

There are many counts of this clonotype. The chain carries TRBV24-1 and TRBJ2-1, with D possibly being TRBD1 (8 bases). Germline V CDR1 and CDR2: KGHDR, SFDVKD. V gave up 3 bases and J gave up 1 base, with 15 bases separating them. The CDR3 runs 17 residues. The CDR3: CATSDQQGGDSYNEQFF. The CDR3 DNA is TGTGCCACCAGTGATCAACAGGGGGGGGATTCCTACAATGAGCAGTTCTTC.

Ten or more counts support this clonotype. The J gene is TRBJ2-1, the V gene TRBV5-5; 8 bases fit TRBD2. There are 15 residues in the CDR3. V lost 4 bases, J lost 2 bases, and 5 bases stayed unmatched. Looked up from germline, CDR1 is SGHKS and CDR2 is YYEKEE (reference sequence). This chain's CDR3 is CASSRTSNPYNEQFF. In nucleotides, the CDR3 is TGTGCCAGCAGCCGGACTAGCAACCCCTACAATGAGCAGTTCTTC.

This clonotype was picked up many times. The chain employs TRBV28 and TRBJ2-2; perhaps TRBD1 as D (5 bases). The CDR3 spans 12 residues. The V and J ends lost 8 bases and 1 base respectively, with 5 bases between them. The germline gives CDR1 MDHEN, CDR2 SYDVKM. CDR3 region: CASGQNTGELFF. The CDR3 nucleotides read TGTGCCAGCGGACAGAACACCGGGGAGCTGTTTTTT.